A selection of T cell receptor beta chains follows, all from one sample in a study of PD-1 blockade in classical Hodgkin lymphoma. Method: immunoSEQ multiplex PCR; TCRdb's copy keeps in-frame clones and lacks some. The data hold approximately 73,000 clones, with about 93% observed a single time. Here the sequenced sample was peripheral blood mononuclear cells (PBMCs), taken at baseline. The receptors shown here come from a human donor with classical Hodgkin lymphoma. Each CDR3 is given with its conserved first and last residue. D genes are given only for firm matches. Clone size appears in some rows only: once, few, many, or a class for an expanded clone.

J | size | D | V | CDR3 | DNA
TRBJ2-7 | NA | NA | TRBV7-9 | CASSGLSWEQYF | TGTGCCAGCAGCGGATTATCGTGGGAGCAGTACTTC
TRBJ2-3 | once | TRBD2 | TRBV5-1 | CASSRRGGLTDTQYF | TGCGCCAGCAGCCGGCGGGGGGGCCTAACAGATACGCAGTATTTT
TRBJ1-5 | NA | TRBD1 | TRBV7-2 | CASSLGGKGAEQPQHF | TGTGCCAGCAGCTTAGGAGGGAAGGGGGCCGAGCAGCCCCAGCATTTT
TRBJ1-2 | NA | NA | TRBV27 | CASSFGGYGYTF | TGTGCCAGCAGTTTTGGGGGGTATGGCTACACCTTC
TRBJ2-7 | NA | NA | TRBV5-1 | CASSFSTPREQYF | TGCGCCAGCAGCTTCTCGACTCCAAGAGAGCAGTACTTC
TRBJ2-7 | few | NA | TRBV7-6 | CASSSGPDPYEQYF | TGTGCCAGCAGCTCTGGGCCAGATCCCTACGAGCAGTACTTC
TRBJ2-7 | NA | TRBD2 | TRBV2 | CASNTAGPNYEQYF | TGTGCCAGCAATACAGCGGGGCCAAACTACGAGCAGTACTTC
TRBJ2-5 | NA | NA | TRBV14 | CASSQVLGGETQYF | TGTGCCAGCAGCCAAGTACTAGGCGGAGAGACCCAGTACTTC
TRBJ1-3 | NA | NA | TRBV5-1 | CASSFLPPGTNAGNTIYF | TGCGCCAGCAGCTTCTTACCGCCTGGGACCAACGCCGGAAACACCATATATTTT
TRBJ2-2 | NA | TRBD2 | TRBV7-3 | CASSLRGLAGGWTGELFF | TGTGCCAGCAGCTTAAGGGGACTAGCGGGAGGATGGACCGGGGAGCTGTTTTTT
TRBJ1-2 | NA | TRBD1 | TRBV2 | CASTRQGISFGYTF | TGTGCCAGCACCCGACAGGGGATATCTTTTGGCTACACCTTC
TRBJ2-1 | NA | TRBD2 | TRBV25-1 | CASSTLAGGYNEQFF | TGTGCCAGCAGTACACTAGCGGGAGGGTACAATGAGCAGTTCTTC
TRBJ1-2 | NA | TRBD1 | TRBV11-2 | CASSLGQGSYGYTF | TGTGCCAGCAGCTTGGGACAGGGGTCCTATGGCTACACCTTC
TRBJ1-1 | NA | NA | TRBV7-9 | CASSSRPVLGTEAFF | TGTGCCAGCAGCTCCCGACCGGTTCTAGGGACTGAAGCTTTCTTT
TRBJ2-7 | NA | NA | TRBV4-1 | CASSQGQFYEQYF | TGCGCCAGCAGCCAAGGACAGTTCTACGAGCAGTACTTC
TRBJ2-1 | NA | NA | TRBV2 | CASSENGHEQFF | TGTGCCAGCAGTGAAAATGGGCATGAGCAGTTCTTC
TRBJ1-1 | NA | TRBD1 | TRBV7-3 | CASSSDRDSEAFF | TGTGCCAGCAGCTCAGACAGGGATTCTGAAGCTTTCTTT
TRBJ2-3 | once | NA | TRBV9 | CASSVGDFTDTQYF | TGTGCCAGCAGCGTAGGAGATTTCACAGATACGCAGTATTTT
TRBJ2-3 | NA | NA | TRBV19 | CASIDDTQYF | TGTGCCAGTATTGATGATACGCAGTATTTT
TRBJ2-7 | NA | NA | TRBV6-5 | CASSYSRYGGEQYF | TGTGCCAGCAGTTACTCGAGGTATGGAGGAGAGCAGTACTTC
TRBJ1-2 | NA | NA | TRBV30 | CAWSPEDYGYTF | TGTGCCTGGAGCCCGGAGGACTATGGCTACACCTTC
TRBJ1-2 | NA | NA | TRBV4-1 | CASSQDARGYYGYTF | TGCGCCAGCAGCCAAGACGCTAGGGGATACTATGGCTACACCTTC
TRBJ2-5 | NA | NA | TRBV5-1 | CASSFGAGSETQYF | TGCGCCAGCAGCTTCGGAGCGGGCTCGGAGACCCAGTACTTC
TRBJ1-2 | NA | NA | TRBV28 | CASSLTAQGNYGYTF | TGTGCCAGCAGTTTAACCGCTCAGGGGAACTATGGCTACACCTTC
TRBJ2-7 | NA | TRBD2 | TRBV7-3 | CASSQEGLAGGNEQYF | TGTGCCAGCAGCCAGGAGGGACTAGCGGGAGGGAACGAGCAGTACTTC
TRBJ2-3 | once | NA | TRBV30 | CAWSARLGAMDTQYF | TGTGCCTGGAGTGCCCGCCTTGGTGCCATGGATACGCAGTATTTT
TRBJ2-3 | NA | NA | TRBV6-5 | CATQGFATDTQYF | TGTGCCACACAGGGATTTGCCACAGATACGCAGTATTTT
TRBJ2-2 | NA | NA | TRBV4-1 | CASSPGPRTGELFF | TGCGCCAGCAGCCCGGGACCACGCACCGGGGAGCTGTTTTTT
TRBJ1-2 | NA | TRBD1 | TRBV9 | CASSVGAGGNGYTF | TGTGCCAGCAGCGTAGGCGCAGGGGGCAATGGCTACACCTTC
TRBJ2-7 | NA | NA | TRBV9 | CASSVEQHSTYEQYF | TGTGCCAGCAGCGTAGAACAGCATTCCACCTACGAGCAGTACTTC
TRBJ2-6 | NA | TRBD1 | TRBV6-6 | CASRMDREAGANVLTF | TGTGCCAGCAGGATGGACAGGGAAGCTGGGGCCAACGTCCTGACTTTC
TRBJ2-7 | NA | TRBD1 | TRBV6-5 | CASSLTGGRGPEQYF | TGTGCCAGCAGCCTAACAGGGGGCAGGGGCCCCGAGCAGTACTTC
TRBJ1-3 | NA | NA | TRBV6-6 | CASSYELSGNTIYF | TGTGCCAGCAGTTATGAGCTCTCTGGAAACACCATATATTTT
TRBJ2-7 | NA | NA | TRBV7-9 | CASSLETRTAYEQYF | TGTGCCAGCAGCCTAGAGACCCGGACAGCCTACGAGCAGTACTTC
TRBJ2-7 | once | TRBD2 | TRBV19 | CASSGGYEQYF | TGTGCCAGTAGCGGGGGGTACGAGCAGTACTTC
TRBJ1-4 | NA | NA | TRBV7-9 | CASSGEGEKNEKLFF | TGTGCCAGCAGCGGGGAAGGGGAGAAAAATGAAAAACTGTTTTTT
TRBJ2-3 | NA | TRBD1 | TRBV30 | CAWSTGTASTDTQYF | TGTGCCTGGAGTACCGGGACAGCTAGCACAGATACGCAGTATTTT
TRBJ2-7 | NA | NA | TRBV5-1 | CASSLYSDSSYEQYF | TGCGCCAGCAGCTTGTACAGTGATAGCTCCTACGAGCAGTACTTC
TRBJ2-7 | NA | NA | TRBV2 | CASSDQGNEQYF | TGTGCCAGCAGCGACCAGGGGAACGAGCAGTACTTC
TRBJ1-2 | NA | NA | TRBV7-6 | CASSFLSGGEPGQVLSTF | TGTGCCAGCAGCTTTTTGAGCGGGGGGGAACCGGGACAAGTCCTTTCCACCTTC
TRBJ2-3 | NA | TRBD2 | TRBV5-1 | CASSPRTSGGTDTQYF | TGCGCCAGCAGCCCAAGGACTAGCGGGGGCACAGATACGCAGTATTTT
TRBJ1-2 | NA | NA | TRBV5-6 | CASSWQGWGYTF | TGTGCCAGCAGCTGGCAGGGTTGGGGCTACACCTTC
TRBJ1-6 | NA | TRBD1 | TRBV2 | CASSVPGQGASISPLHF | TGTGCCAGCAGTGTCCCGGGACAGGGGGCAAGCATTTCACCCCTCCACTTT
TRBJ2-3 | NA | NA | TRBV13 | CASSGSPRTDTQYF | TGTGCCAGCAGCGGGAGTCCCCGCACAGATACGCAGTATTTT
TRBJ1-1 | few | NA | TRBV5-1 | CASSSGSMNTEAFF | TGCGCCAGCAGCTCCGGGTCCATGAACACTGAAGCTTTCTTT
TRBJ2-3 | NA | NA | TRBV4-3 | CASSQDGSGEELTDTQYF | TGCGCCAGCAGCCAAGATGGGAGCGGCGAGGAACTCACAGATACGCAGTATTTT
TRBJ1-5 | NA | NA | TRBV2 | CATSPPGFRGHQPQHF | TGTGCCACCTCGCCGCCGGGATTTCGAGGGCATCAGCCCCAGCATTTT
TRBJ2-7 | NA | NA | TRBV27 | CASKAGGHEQYF | TGTGCCAGCAAGGCGGGTGGCCACGAGCAGTACTTC